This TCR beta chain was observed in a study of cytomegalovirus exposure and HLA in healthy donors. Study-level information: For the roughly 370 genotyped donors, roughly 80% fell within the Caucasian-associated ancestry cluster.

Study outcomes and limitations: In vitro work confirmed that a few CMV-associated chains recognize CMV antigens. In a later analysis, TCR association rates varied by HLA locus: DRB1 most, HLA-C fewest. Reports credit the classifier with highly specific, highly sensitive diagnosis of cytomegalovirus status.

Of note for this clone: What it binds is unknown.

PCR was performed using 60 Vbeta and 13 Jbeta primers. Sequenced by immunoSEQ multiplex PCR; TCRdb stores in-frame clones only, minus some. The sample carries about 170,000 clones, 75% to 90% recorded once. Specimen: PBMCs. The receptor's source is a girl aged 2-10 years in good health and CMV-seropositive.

The CDR3 region has the DNA TGCGCCAGCAGCCCAGGGCTGAGTCAGCCCCAGCATTTT. It specifies CASSPGLSQPQHF. This chain joins TRBV10-2 and TRBJ1-5; maybe TRBD1 (5 bases). The CDR3 length is 13 residues. Germline V gene lookup returns CDR1 WSHSY and CDR2 SAAADI. V was trimmed by 6 bases and J by 6 bases, leaving 12 bases between them.